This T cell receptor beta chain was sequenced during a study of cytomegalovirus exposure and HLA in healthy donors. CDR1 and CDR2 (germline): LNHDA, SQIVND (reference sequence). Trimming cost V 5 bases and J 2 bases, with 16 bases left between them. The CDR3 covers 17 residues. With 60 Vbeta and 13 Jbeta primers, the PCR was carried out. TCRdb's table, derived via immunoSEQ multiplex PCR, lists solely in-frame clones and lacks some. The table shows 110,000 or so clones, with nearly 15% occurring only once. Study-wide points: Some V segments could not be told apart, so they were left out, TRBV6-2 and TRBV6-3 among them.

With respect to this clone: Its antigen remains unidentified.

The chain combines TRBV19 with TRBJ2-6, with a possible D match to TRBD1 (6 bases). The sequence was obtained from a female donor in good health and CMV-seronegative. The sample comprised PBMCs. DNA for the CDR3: TGTGCCAGTAGTCCCCAGGGGATTGGAGCTGGGGCCAACGTCCTGACTTTC. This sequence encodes CASSPQGIGAGANVLTF.